The rows below give T cell receptor beta chains drawn from one sample of a study of monozygotic twins with cystic fibrosis. Only in-frame clones appear in the TCRdb table, and some are missing; sequencing was by immunoSEQ multiplex PCR. This repertoire shows about 22,000 clones, approximately 97% found once; its top ten account for 0.12% to 0.15%. The sequencing sample was made of blood. These receptors came from a girl aged 5-17 years with cystic fibrosis. Each CDR3 is given with its conserved first and last residue. D genes are given only for firm matches. Part of the rows lack a size; the others show once, few, many or a class for expanded clones.

>once|TRBJ1-5|TRBV27|TRBD1
CASSLLGQGGQPQHF
TGTGCCAGCAGTTTATTAGGACAGGGTGGTCAGCCCCAGCATTTT
>.|TRBJ1-2|TRBV7-9|.
CASSPTGDGGGYTF
TGTGCCAGCAGCCCTACGGGGGACGGAGGTGGCTACACCTTC
>.|TRBJ2-6|TRBV18|.
CASSPGLGANVLTF
TGTGCCAGCTCACCAGGGCTCGGGGCCAACGTCCTGACTTTC
>.|TRBJ2-2|TRBV9|TRBD2
CASSYPTSGSDTGELFF
TGTGCCAGCAGCTACCCGACTAGCGGGAGTGACACCGGGGAGCTGTTTTTT
>.|TRBJ1-2|TRBV7-9|.
CASSLDSGDYYGYTF
TGTGCCAGCAGCTTAGATTCAGGGGATTACTATGGCTACACCTTC
>.|TRBJ1-5|TRBV18|.
CASSPGNNQPQHF
TGTGCCAGCTCGCCCGGAAACAATCAGCCCCAGCATTTT
>.|TRBJ2-5|TRBV7-2|.
CASSLALHEETQYF
TGTGCCAGCAGCTTAGCGCTCCACGAAGAGACCCAGTACTTC
>once|TRBJ1-3|TRBV6-1|.
CASSVSGISGNTIYF
TGTGCCAGCAGCGTATCAGGGATCTCTGGAAACACCATATATTTT
>.|TRBJ1-2|TRBV5-1|TRBD1
CASSPETGYYGYTF
TGCGCCAGCAGCCCGGAGACAGGGTACTATGGCTACACCTTC
>.|TRBJ2-7|TRBV2|.
CASTPLGGGPLDF
TGTGCCAGCACCCCCCTAGGAGGGGGCCCCCTCGACTTC
>.|TRBJ1-1|TRBV30|.
CAWSVLGGITEAFF
TGTGCCTGGAGTGTACTCGGGGGAATCACTGAAGCTTTCTTT
>.|TRBJ1-2|TRBV6-5|TRBD1
CASTDRGRGYGYTF
TGTGCCAGCACGGACAGGGGGCGAGGCTATGGCTACACCTTC
>.|TRBJ2-3|TRBV27|TRBD2
CASSPAGTDTQYF
TGTGCCAGCAGTCCAGCGGGAACAGATACGCAGTATTTT
>.|TRBJ1-3|TRBV2|.
CASRQDSGGNTIYF
TGTGCCAGCAGGCAGGATTCCGGGGGAAACACCATATATTTT
>.|TRBJ2-7|TRBV28|TRBD1
CASRPGQALYEQYF
TGTGCCAGCAGGCCGGGACAGGCACTCTACGAGCAGTACTTC
>.|TRBJ2-3|TRBV5-6|.
CASSLATDTQYF
TGTGCCAGCAGCTTGGCCACAGATACGCAGTATTTT
>.|TRBJ2-5|TRBV7-2|TRBD1
CASSFDREETQYF
TGTGCCAGCAGCTTTGACAGGGAAGAGACCCAGTACTTC
>.|TRBJ1-4|TRBV9|TRBD1
CASSVGQGKNVEKLFF
TGTGCCAGCAGCGTAGGACAGGGGAAGAACGTGGAAAAACTGTTTTTT
>.|TRBJ1-1|TRBV29-1|TRBD1
CSGTQGATEAFF
TGCAGCGGGACACAGGGGGCCACTGAAGCTTTCTTT
>.|TRBJ2-1|TRBV11-2|.
CASSLAESSYNEQFF
TGTGCCAGCAGCTTAGCGGAGAGCTCCTACAATGAGCAGTTCTTC
>.|TRBJ2-5|TRBV5-1|.
CASSLEGPRETQYF
TGCGCCAGCAGCTTGGAGGGACCTCGGGAGACCCAGTACTTC
>.|TRBJ2-1|TRBV5-4|TRBD2
CASSFAWEGRSGIERDEQFF
TGTGCCAGCAGCTTCGCCTGGGAGGGAAGGTCCGGAATAGAGAGGGATGAGCAGTTCTTC
>once|TRBJ2-6|TRBV4-1|.
CASSQARGSGANVLTF
TGCGCCAGCAGTCAAGCGAGAGGTTCTGGGGCCAACGTCCTGACTTTC
>.|TRBJ2-2|TRBV2|.
CASSEQIGAGELFF
TGTGCCAGCAGTGAACAGATTGGGGCCGGGGAGCTGTTTTTT
>.|TRBJ2-7|TRBV25-1|.
CASTGPRHRLTYEQYF
TGTGCCAGCACAGGGCCGCGGCACAGGTTGACCTACGAGCAGTACTTC
>.|TRBJ2-4|TRBV5-4|TRBD1
CASSSQGADKNIQYF
TGTGCCAGCAGCTCTCAGGGGGCAGACAAAAACATTCAGTACTTC
>.|TRBJ2-7|TRBV4-1|.
CASSQGGDEQYF
TGCGCCAGCAGCCAAGGTGGAGACGAGCAGTACTTC
>once|TRBJ2-3|TRBV19|TRBD2
CASSRASGGHGTQYF
TGTGCCAGTAGTAGGGCTAGCGGGGGGCATGGTACGCAGTATTTT
>.|TRBJ1-2|TRBV5-6|TRBD1
CASSLGLTGGDHGYTF
TGTGCCAGCAGCTTGGGGTTGACAGGGGGAGACCATGGCTACACCTTC
>.|TRBJ1-4|TRBV2|.
CASSEALGWGRGEKLFF
TGTGCCAGCAGTGAAGCGCTAGGATGGGGGCGCGGTGAAAAACTGTTTTTT
>.|TRBJ2-7|TRBV9|.
CASSTSPDRGAEQYF
TGTGCCAGCAGCACCTCCCCGGATCGGGGGGCCGAGCAGTACTTC
>.|TRBJ1-2|TRBV7-9|.
CASSFSTSNYGYTF
TGTGCCAGCAGCTTTTCCACTTCCAACTATGGCTACACCTTC
>.|TRBJ2-7|TRBV7-7|.
CAPPEVTYEQYF
TGTGCCCCTCCCGAGGTTACCTACGAGCAGTACTTC
>.|TRBJ2-2|TRBV7-9|.
CASRTDRNTGELFF
TGTGCCAGCAGGACGGACAGGAACACCGGGGAGCTGTTTTTT
>.|TRBJ1-2|TRBV7-2|TRBD1
CASSLVSGQGVGYTF
TGTGCCAGCAGCTTAGTTTCGGGACAGGGGGTTGGCTACACCTTC
>.|TRBJ2-1|TRBV19|.
CASSTSFSGNLYNEQFF
TGTGCCAGTAGTACTTCTTTTTCGGGAAACCTCTACAATGAGCAGTTCTTC
>.|TRBJ2-7|TRBV2|TRBD1
CASKGTGYYEQYF
TGTGCCAGCAAGGGGACAGGGTACTACGAGCAGTACTTC
>.|TRBJ2-2|TRBV27|.
CASSSPQGRTGELFF
TGTGCCAGCAGTTCGCCCCAGGGGCGCACCGGGGAGCTGTTTTTT
>.|TRBJ1-4|TRBV9|.
CASSAGTSGEKLFF
TGTGCCAGCAGCGCCGGGACAAGTGGGGAAAAACTGTTTTTT
>.|TRBJ1-2|TRBV5-4|TRBD1
CASSLVRTGAYGYTF
TGTGCCAGCAGCTTGGTCCGGACAGGGGCTTATGGCTACACCTTC
>.|TRBJ1-2|TRBV19|.
CASSIHDGYTF
TGTGCCAGTAGTATACACGATGGCTACACCTTC
>.|TRBJ1-2|TRBV7-9|.
CASSLEIGYYGYTF
TGTGCCAGCAGCTTAGAGATAGGGTACTATGGCTACACCTTC
>.|TRBJ1-5|TRBV27|.
CASSLSSNQPQHF
TGTGCCAGCAGTTTAAGTAGCAATCAGCCCCAGCATTTT
>once|TRBJ2-7|TRBV7-2|.
CASSTAGYEQYF
TGTGCCAGCAGCACCGCGGGGTACGAGCAGTACTTC
>.|TRBJ2-3|TRBV28|.
CASSSAGTPSSTDTQYF
TGTGCCAGCAGTTCCGCCGGGACGCCGTCTAGCACAGATACGCAGTATTTT
>.|TRBJ1-3|TRBV7-5|.
CARSLSPQGGASGNTIYF
TGTGCCAGAAGCTTAAGCCCCCAGGGGGGAGCCTCTGGAAACACCATATATTTT
>.|TRBJ2-1|TRBV19|.
CASTLSLGYNEQFF
TGTGCCAGTACCCTATCCTTAGGGTACAATGAGCAGTTCTTC